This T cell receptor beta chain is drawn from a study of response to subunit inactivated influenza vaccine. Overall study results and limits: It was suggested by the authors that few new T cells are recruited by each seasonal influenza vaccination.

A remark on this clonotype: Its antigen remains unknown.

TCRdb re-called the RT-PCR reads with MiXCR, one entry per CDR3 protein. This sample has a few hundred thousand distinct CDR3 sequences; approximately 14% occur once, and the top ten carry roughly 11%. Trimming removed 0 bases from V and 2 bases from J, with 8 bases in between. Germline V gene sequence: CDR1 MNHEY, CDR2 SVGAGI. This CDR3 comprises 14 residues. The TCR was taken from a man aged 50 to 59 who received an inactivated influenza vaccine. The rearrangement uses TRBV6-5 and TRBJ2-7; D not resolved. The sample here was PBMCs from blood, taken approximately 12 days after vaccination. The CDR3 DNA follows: TGTGCCAGCAGTTACTCGAGGCAGCCCTACGAGCAGTACTTC. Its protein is CASSYSRQPYEQYF.